The T cell receptor (beta chain) under discussion was sequenced for a study of shared clonotypes between healthy human individuals. Original methodology: Junction-only immunoSEQ sequences carried no quality scores, so filtering differed. TCRdb's copy holds only in-frame clones and misses some; the assay was immunoSEQ multiplex PCR. That table supplies the V and J calls and clone size; D and trimming were determined from the DNA. The sample contains some 2.1 million clones, about 95% of which appear only once. In the case of this clone: What it recognizes is unknown.

Selected positively for CCR7 and CD45RO-negative, naive CD8 cells excluded terminally differentiated effector memory CD45RA+ cells. Study-wide results and limits: Clonotype sharing among donors was thought likely to change with sequencing depth.

The CDR3 contains 15 residues. From germline, CDR1 is MNHEY and CDR2 SMNVEV (reference sequence). Trimming took off 4 bases at V and 2 bases at J, with 9 bases between the two ends. The sequenced material came from naive CD8+ T cells sorted from blood. This clonotype originated in a man between 18 and 29 years old in good health. The chain recombines TRBV27 with TRBJ1-6, with a tentative D call TRBD1 (5 bases). The DNA for the CDR3 is TGTGCCAGCAGTTCCAGGGTAACCTATAATTCACCCCTCCACTTT. Translating it yields CASSSRVTYNSPLHF.